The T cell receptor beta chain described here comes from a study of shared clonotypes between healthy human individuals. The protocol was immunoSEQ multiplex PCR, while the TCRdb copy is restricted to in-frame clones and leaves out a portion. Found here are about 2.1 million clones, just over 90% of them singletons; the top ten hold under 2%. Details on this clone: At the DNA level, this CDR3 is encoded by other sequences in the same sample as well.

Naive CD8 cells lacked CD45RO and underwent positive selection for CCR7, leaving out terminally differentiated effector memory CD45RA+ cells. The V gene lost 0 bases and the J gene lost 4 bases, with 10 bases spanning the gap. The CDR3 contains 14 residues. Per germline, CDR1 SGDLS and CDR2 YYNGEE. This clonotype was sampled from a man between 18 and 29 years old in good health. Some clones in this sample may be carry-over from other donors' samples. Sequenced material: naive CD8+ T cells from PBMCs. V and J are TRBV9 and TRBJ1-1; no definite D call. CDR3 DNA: TGTGCCAGCAGCGTAGCTACGGCAGTCACTGAAGCTTTCTTT. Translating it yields CASSVATAVTEAFF.